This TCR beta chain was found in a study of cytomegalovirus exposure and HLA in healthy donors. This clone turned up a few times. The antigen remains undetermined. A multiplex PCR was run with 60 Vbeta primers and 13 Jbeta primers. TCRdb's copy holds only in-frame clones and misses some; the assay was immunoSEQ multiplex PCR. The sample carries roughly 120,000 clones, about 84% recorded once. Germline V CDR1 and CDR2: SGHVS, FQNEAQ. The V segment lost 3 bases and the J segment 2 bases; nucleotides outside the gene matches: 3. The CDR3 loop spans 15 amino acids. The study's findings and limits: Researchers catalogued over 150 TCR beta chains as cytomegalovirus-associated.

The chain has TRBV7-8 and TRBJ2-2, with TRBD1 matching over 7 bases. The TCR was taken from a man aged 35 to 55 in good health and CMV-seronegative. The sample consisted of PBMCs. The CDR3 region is CASSLGTANTGELFF. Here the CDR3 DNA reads TGTGCCAGCAGCTTGGGGACAGCCAACACCGGGGAGCTGTTTTTT.